This T cell receptor (beta chain) was profiled in a study of CD8+ T cells in alopecia areata. Turning to the study itself: Twice daily, treated patients received 5 to 10 mg of oral tofacitinib.

Extracted RNA was reverse transcribed, and the resulting cDNA served as sequencing template. Assay used: immunoSEQ multiplex PCR; TCRdb lists only in-frame clones, some missing. The profile shows around 190,000 clones, around three fifths of them singletons. Germline V gene sequence: CDR1 SGDLS, CDR2 YYNGEE. V shed 3 bases, J shed 0 bases, and the junction held 16 bases outside the gene matches. This CDR3 has 20 residues. Treatment indicated: oral pan-JAK inhibitor, 5-10 mg twice daily. As part of sample collection, lesional scalp punch biopsies and peripheral blood were taken from alopecia areata patients. PBMCs yielded sorted CD4+ and CD8+ T cells.

This clonotype was obtained from a human donor with alopecia areata. This chain links TRBV9 with TRBJ2-3; 10 nucleotides line up with TRBD1. The specimen comprised CD4+ T cells sorted from blood, sampled around week 50, from a patient treated with tofacitinib. CDR3 sequence: CASSERGQGKGRLSTDTQYF. In DNA form, the CDR3 reads TGTGCCAGCAGCGAGAGGGGACAGGGGAAAGGGAGACTGAGCACAGATACGCAGTATTTT.